This T cell receptor beta chain originates from a study of blood T cell repertoires in COVID-19. Across the study: The study drew acute and convalescent COVID-19 samples from the United States, Italy and Spain.

V was shortened by 3 bases and J by 10 bases, with 13 bases between the two germline ends. In germline, CDR1 is MNHEY, CDR2 SVGAGI. The CDR3 consists of 14 residues. This clone appeared once. Per the original methods: Cell counts per sample came from amplifying reference gene primers. Clones were sequenced by immunoSEQ multiplex PCR, and TCRdb holds only the in-frame ones, with some missing. The V and J calls and clone size come from that table; D and trimming were worked out from the DNA. Of tens of thousands of clones listed, about 90% are singletons. The sequenced sample consisted of peripheral blood. The chain employs TRBV6-5 and TRBJ1-6; possible D gene TRBD1, 6 bases. The clonotype comes from a human donor in a cohort sampled during active COVID-19. This CDR3 is CASSYKQGTSPLHF. Here the CDR3 DNA reads TGTGCCAGCAGTTATAAGCAGGGGACCTCACCCCTCCACTTT.